In this sample, the clone carrying this T cell receptor beta chain turned up many times. The target antigen is unknown. Time point given: newly diagnosed GD, antithyroid drugs for less than 3 months. PBMC RNA served as the TCR library source. Trimming left V 3 bases short and J 4 bases short, with 6 bases between. The CDR3 has 12 amino acids. CDR1 SGHAT and CDR2 FQNNGV come from the germline V gene. The data belong to a study of regulatory T cells in long-lasting Graves disease. The study's findings and limits: Whereas new patients shared about a thousand public clonotypes, persistent patients shared more, at 2,500 to 3,500.

Arm-PCR with iRepertoire HTBI primers amplified the CDR3 regions for these TCR beta libraries. MiXCR, run by TCRdb on the multiplex PCR reads, gives a single entry per CDR3 protein. The table shows approximately 540,000 distinct CDR3 sequences, with around 12% occurring only once. These records were also assigned to another study, of T cells in Graves' hyperthyroidism and ophthalmopathy.

V gene TRBV11-2 combines with J gene TRBJ1-1; D remains ambiguous. The TCR sequence derives from a woman in her 30s with Graves disease. The specimen was peripheral blood mononuclear cells (PBMCs), collected at new diagnosis, from a patient treated with antithyroid drugs. CDR3 coding DNA: TGTGCCAGCAGCTTTTTAGGCACTGAAGCTTTCTTT. Its protein product is CASSFLGTEAFF.